The clone carrying this TCR beta chain was counted many times. What it binds is not known. CDR3 and TCR beta VDJ profiling relied on a genomic DNA template. Via MiXCR, TCRdb re-called the reads, giving one row per CDR3 protein. The sample has around 400,000 distinct CDR3 sequences, 55% to 70% seen once; the top ten hold 4%. V was pared by 6 bases and J by 7 bases, with 16 bases between. Germline CDR1 is MNHEY and CDR2 is SVGEGT. The length of the CDR3 is 13 residues. These data originate in a study of CD8+CD57+ T cells in acquired aplastic anemia. At the level of the study: DNA per sorted CD4+ or CD8+ sample ranged about 0.2 to 30 ug, averaging roughly 3.5 ug. Healthy donor CD4+ samples were sequenced to a depth that averaged about 10.8 million reads.

Study-wide results and limits: CD8+ Simpson's diversity showed no significant patient-control difference.

The V gene is TRBV6-2 or TRBV6-3, the J gene TRBJ2-7; D unresolved. Sequenced input: sorted CD4+, CD8+, or CD8+CD57+ T cells (not recorded which) from PBMCs. This TCR was recovered from a human donor in good health, serving as a control. The CDR3: CASRGSEFREQYF. In DNA, the CDR3 is TGTGCCAGCAGGGGATCAGAGTTTCGGGAGCAGTACTTC.